This T cell receptor (beta chain) was obtained from a study of shared clonotypes between healthy human individuals. Study details: CD4 naive and memory got three plates each, CD8 naive two, CD8 memory one. General study findings and limits: Naive subsets generally had larger estimated richness than memory subsets.

On this clone: The target antigen is unknown.

Assay: immunoSEQ multiplex PCR; the TCRdb copy retains only in-frame clones and omits some. The sample yields approximately 640,000 clones, less than 80% seen once. Sequenced input: memory CD4+ T cells sorted from blood. Subset reported: CD45RA-negative fraction. This clonotype was obtained from a woman in her 30s in good health.

The CDR3 DNA reads as TGTGCCAGCAATTCAGGGGGCTGGACTGAAGCTTTCTTT. The encoded protein is CASNSGGWTEAFF. The rearrangement links TRBV28 to TRBJ1-1, with 8 nucleotides matching TRBD1. Unmatched junction bases numbered 6, after V lost 7 bases and J lost 5 bases. Germline V gene sequence: CDR1 MDHEN, CDR2 SYDVKM. The CDR3 length is 13 residues.